These 22 T cell receptor beta chains originate from one sample sequenced in a study of human T cells and chemical hapten exposure. TCRdb re-called the RACE reads with MiXCR, one entry per CDR3 protein. Here the sample spans 340,000 or so distinct CDR3 sequences, approximately 6.3% being singletons. Sample time point: patch test 1, 2 weeks after DPC sensitization. Treatment defined: therapeutic diphenylcyclopropenone sensitization with weekly scalp DPC. Source: whole blood, taken in connection with sensitization to the hapten diphenylcyclopropenone (DPC). Receptors originate from a woman aged 18-29 years with alopecia areata. Some clones in this sample may be carry-over from other donors' samples.

This clonotype was counted at least ten times. The rearrangement links TRBV5-1 to TRBJ2-4; D remains unclear. Trimming took off 1 base at V and 0 bases at J, with 17 bases between the two ends. CDR1 and CDR2 (germline): SGHRS, YFSETQ. This CDR3 spans 18 amino acids. The CDR3 DNA follows: TGCGCCAGCAGCTTGCGACCTCACTCCTCCCTAGCCAAAAACATTCAGTACTTC. Translation gives CASSLRPHSSLAKNIQYF.

V is TRBV7-6 and J is TRBJ2-5; 7 bases align to TRBD1. The junction had 6 bases not matched to a gene; V was cut back by 5 bases and J by 9 bases. The CDR3 length is 12 residues. CDR1 and CDR2 (germline): SGHVS, FNYEAQ. CDR3 sequence (DNA): TGTGCCAGCAGCCACGGACAGGAGGCCCAGTACTTC. It yields the protein CASSHGQEAQYF.

This clonotype occurred many times. This chain connects TRBV15 to TRBJ2-7; possible D gene TRBD1, 5 bases. The germline V gene has CDR1 LNHNV and CDR2 YYDKDF (reference sequence). CDR3 size: 14 residues. Trimming left V 0 bases short and J 3 bases short, with 9 bases between. CDR3 loop: CATSREGANYEQYF. The CDR3 coding sequence is TGTGCCACCAGCAGAGAAGGGGCCAACTACGAGCAGTACTTC. Supplemented by reference TRBV15 and TRBJ2-7, the full variable domain reads DAMVIQNPRYQVTQFGKPVTLSCSQTLNHNVMYWYQQKSSQAPKLLFHYYDKDFNNEADTPDNFQSRRPNTSFCFLDIRSPGLGDTAMYLCATSREGANYEQYFGPGTRLTVT.

This clonotype was recorded many times. The V call is TRBV6-2 or TRBV6-3, the J call TRBJ2-7, with a possible D match to TRBD1 (5 bases). The CDR3 loop spans 13 amino acids. V shed 3 bases and J shed 3 bases, with 9 bases lying between them. Looked up from germline, CDR1 is MNHEY and CDR2 is SVGEGT. CDR3 in amino acids: CASSYQGNYEQYF. The DNA for the CDR3 is TGTGCCAGCAGTTATCAGGGAAACTACGAGCAGTACTTC.

Only a few counts were recorded for this clonotype. V is TRBV6-2 or TRBV6-3 and J is TRBJ1-5; D is ambiguous. V lost 6 bases and J 2 bases, leaving 11 bases between the germline ends. Germline CDR1 MNHEY, CDR2 SVGEGT. The CDR3 length is 14 residues. CDR3 in DNA: TGTGCCAGCAGGCCCAGTGGGGGCAATCAGCCCCAGCATTTT. As protein: CASRPSGGNQPQHF.

This clonotype came up a few times. CDR3 sequence: CASSWRVGYTEAFF. In nucleotides, the CDR3 is TGTGCCAGCAGCTGGAGAGTGGGCTACACTGAAGCTTTCTTT. The rearrangement links TRBV5-5 to TRBJ1-1, with no clear D. V was pared by 3 bases and J by 3 bases, with 12 bases between. Germline V lookup: CDR1 SGHKS, CDR2 YYEKEE (reference sequence). This CDR3 is 14 amino acids long.

In its sample, this clonotype was seen many times. The gene calls are TRBV9 and TRBJ2-7; TRBD1 aligns across 10 bases. Germline V gene lookup returns CDR1 SGDLS and CDR2 YYNGEE. The V segment lost 4 bases and the J segment 7 bases; nucleotides outside the gene matches: 14. There are 16 residues in the CDR3. The CDR3 coding sequence is TGTGCCAGCAGCCTCGGCCTAATCGACAGGGGGCGAGAGCAGTACTTC. It translates to CASSLGLIDRGREQYF.

This clonotype was detected ten times or more. The chain is built from TRBV28 and TRBJ2-1, with D hard to call. In germline, CDR1 is MDHEN, CDR2 SYDVKM. This CDR3 comprises 15 residues. V lost 6 bases and J lost 3, with 15 bases in between. CDR3 coding DNA: TGTGCCAGCAGCCTCCCCGTGCTGGGCTACAATGAGCAGTTCTTC. It is translated as CASSLPVLGYNEQFF.

Turning to this clonotype: One end of the junction fails to match germline, which may point to a read error. The rearrangement joins TRBV27 to TRBJ2-7; TRBD2 matches 10 bases. Germline CDR1 and CDR2: MNHEY and SMNVEV (reference sequence). The CDR3 consists of 15 residues. For the CDR3, the DNA is TGTGCCAGCAGCCCGCTAGCGGGGGTCTCCTACGAGCAATACTTC. This translates into CASSPLAGVSYEQYF.

Ten or more counts support this clonotype. CDR3 loop: CATLKQPPGQPPETQYF. The DNA of the CDR3 is TGTGCCACCCTTAAACAACCCCCGGGGCAGCCCCCAGAGACCCAGTACTTC. This chain links TRBV10-3 with TRBJ2-5, with D perhaps assigned TRBD1 or TRBD2 (5 bases each). V lost 10 bases and J 4 bases, leaving 28 bases between the germline ends. Germline values: CDR1 ENHRY, CDR2 SYGVKD. There are 17 residues in the CDR3.

The chain recombines TRBV20-1 with TRBJ1-6, with D possibly TRBD1 on 5 matching bases. The CDR3 sequence is 12 residues long. Germline CDR1 DFQATT, CDR2 SNEGSKA (reference sequence). The V and J ends lost 3 bases and 10 bases respectively, with 10 bases between them. CDR3 nucleotides: TGCAGTGCTAGCCAGGGACGGTCACCCCTCCACTTT. Amino acid sequence: CSASQGRSPLHF.

The sample holds a few counts of this clonotype. The rearrangement links TRBV12-3 or TRBV12-4 to TRBJ1-6; the D is unclear. V gave up 6 bases and J gave up 7 bases, with 4 bases separating them. There are 11 residues in the CDR3. The CDR3: CASRENSPLHF. The CDR3 coding sequence is TGTGCCAGCAGAGAGAATTCACCCCTCCACTTT.

The genes are TRBV2 and TRBJ2-1, with D unresolved. The CDR3 contains 11 residues. The ends were cut back, 4 bases at V and 9 bases at J, with 7 bases in the middle. Germline CDR1 reads SNHLY; CDR2 reads FYNNEI. Here the CDR3 DNA reads TGTGCCAGCAGTGGCAGCTTTGAGCAGTTCTTC. This translates into CASSGSFEQFF.

This clonotype was seen many times. The chain is built from TRBV28 and TRBJ1-5; D remains unclear. V lost 2 bases and J 4 bases, leaving 12 bases between the germline ends. CDR1 and CDR2 from the germline V gene are MDHEN and SYDVKM. The CDR3 extends over 15 amino acids. The CDR3 DNA follows: TGTGCCAGCAGTTTAGTTTTCGGTGGGAATCAGCCCCAGCATTTT. This codes for CASSLVFGGNQPQHF.

The chain couples TRBV5-4 to TRBJ1-6; 7 positions agree with TRBD1. Germline V lookup: CDR1 SGHNT, CDR2 YYREEE (reference sequence). This CDR3 region has 13 residues. After removal of 0 bases from V and 10 bases from J, the junction contained 1 base not matched to a gene. CDR3 protein: CASSLAGGSPLHF. CDR3 sequence (DNA): TGTGCCAGCAGCTTGGCAGGGGGATCACCCCTCCACTTT. Full variable domain (missing parts from reference TRBV5-4 and TRBJ1-6): ETGVTQSPTHLIKTRGQQVTLRCSSQSGHNTVSWYQQALGQGPQFIFQYYREEENGRGNFPPRFSGLQFPNYSSELNVNALELDDSALYLCASSLAGGSPLHFGNGTRLTVT.

This clonotype has just a few counts. The chain combines TRBV3-1 with TRBJ2-5; D call uncertain. V was pared by 1 base and J by 0 bases, with 6 bases between. The germline V gene encodes CDR1 LGHDT and CDR2 YNNKEL (reference sequence). This CDR3 comprises 14 residues. The CDR3 loop reads CASSQGTYQETQYF. The CDR3 nucleotides read TGTGCCAGCAGCCAAGGGACGTACCAAGAGACCCAGTACTTC.

CDR3 nucleotides: TGTGCCAGCAGGACAGGGGGCGCAGGCCAGCCCCAGCATTTT. It encodes CASRTGGAGQPQHF. The chain recombines TRBV6-1 with TRBJ1-5; 10 bases are shared with TRBD1. V lost 6 bases and J lost 7; bases outside the gene matches: 6. The CDR3 contains 14 residues. Germline V gene data show CDR1 as MNHNS and CDR2 as SASEGT.

This clonotype has a handful of counts. CDR3 sequence (DNA): TGTGCCAGCAGCCCAGAATTAGACAGGGGCAAAGGTTGGTATGGCTACACCTTC. It encodes CASSPELDRGKGWYGYTF. This rearrangement joins TRBV4-2 to TRBJ1-2, with 8 positions matching TRBD1. With V trimmed by 4 bases and J by 5 bases, 18 bases remained unmatched. The CDR3 is made up of 18 amino acids. The V gene's germline CDR1 is LGHNA and CDR2 YNFKEQ.

This clonotype was counted many times. The genes are TRBV7-9 and TRBJ2-3; D possibly corresponds to TRBD1 (5 bases). CDR1 and CDR2 (germline): SEHNR, FQNEAQ (reference sequence). CDR3 length equals 17 residues. V was shortened by 5 bases and J by 2 bases, with 20 bases between the two germline ends. In DNA form, the CDR3 reads TGTGCCAGCAGCCCACCGGACACCACAATCTACACAGATACGCAGTATTTT. It yields the protein CASSPPDTTIYTDTQYF.

In its sample, this clonotype was seen many times. The chain is built from TRBV27 and TRBJ1-5, with 8 nucleotides matching TRBD1. The CDR3 extends over 13 amino acids. From germline, CDR1 is MNHEY and CDR2 SMNVEV (reference sequence). V shed 0 bases, J shed 15 bases, and the junction held 7 bases outside the gene matches. In DNA, the CDR3 is TGTGCCAGCAGTTTATCCGGACAGGGACCGTGGCATTTT. This codes for CASSLSGQGPWHF.

This clonotype has only a few counts. The rearrangement joins TRBV20-1 to TRBJ2-3; 9 bases map to TRBD2. Germline-derived CDR1 and CDR2 are DFQATT and SNEGSKA (reference sequence). The CDR3 runs to 17 residues. V was clipped by 5 bases and J by 1 base; unmatched bases: 13. The CDR3 region has the DNA TGCAGTGCTCGCCAGGTCGTGGTAGCGGGGGGCACAGATACGCAGTATTTT. Encoded protein: CSARQVVVAGGTDTQYF.

This clonotype was detected a few times. The chain links TRBV9 to TRBJ1-5; D uncertain. Germline V gives CDR1 SGDLS, CDR2 YYNGEE. V lost 0 bases to trimming and J lost 5 bases, with 6 bases between them. The CDR3 consists of 13 residues. The CDR3 DNA reads TGTGCCAGCAGCGTAGGTATTGATCAGCCCCAGCATTTT. Translation: CASSVGIDQPQHF.